This record concerns one TCR beta chain sequence. The CDR3 has 15 amino acids. Trimming cost V 4 bases and J 4 bases; bases outside gene matches: 10. Germline CDR1 SGHDT, CDR2 YYEEEE. In the authors' methods: Counts of nucleated cells, estimated from reference gene primer amplification, were obtained. The data were produced by immunoSEQ multiplex PCR, yet TCRdb's version contains in-frame clones alone and is incomplete. V and J calls and clone size follow that table, whereas D and trimming were derived from the DNA. The data hold tens of thousands of clones, with 75% to 95% observed a single time. These data originate in a study of blood T cell repertoires in COVID-19. Background on the study: PBMCs, B-cell-depleted T cells, or T cells provided the cDNA or gDNA that made up the material.

Material: peripheral blood. The TCR was taken from a man aged 50 to 59 with acute or convalescent COVID-19. This rearrangement joins TRBV5-6 to TRBJ1-2, with 7 bases matching TRBD1. The CDR3 loop reads CASSPRQGGGYGYTF. CDR3 coding DNA: TGTGCCAGCAGCCCAAGACAGGGTGGGGGCTATGGCTACACCTTC.